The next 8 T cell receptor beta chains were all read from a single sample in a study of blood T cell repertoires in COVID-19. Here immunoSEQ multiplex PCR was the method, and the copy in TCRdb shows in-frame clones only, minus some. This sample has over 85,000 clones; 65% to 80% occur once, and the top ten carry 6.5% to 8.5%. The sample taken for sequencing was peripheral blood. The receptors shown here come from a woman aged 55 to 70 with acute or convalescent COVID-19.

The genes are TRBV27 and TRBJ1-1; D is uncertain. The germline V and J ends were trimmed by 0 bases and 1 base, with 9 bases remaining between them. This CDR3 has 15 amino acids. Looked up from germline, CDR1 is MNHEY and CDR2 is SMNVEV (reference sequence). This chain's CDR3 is CASSLSSRGNTEAFF. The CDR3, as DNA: TGTGCCAGCAGTTTATCTTCCAGAGGGAACACTGAAGCTTTCTTT.

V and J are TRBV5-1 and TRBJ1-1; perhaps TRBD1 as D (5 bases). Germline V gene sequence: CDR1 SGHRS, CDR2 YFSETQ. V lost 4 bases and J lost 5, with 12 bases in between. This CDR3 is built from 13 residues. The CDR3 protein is CASSGARETEAFF. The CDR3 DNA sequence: TGCGCCAGCAGCGGAGCCAGGGAAACTGAAGCTTTCTTT.

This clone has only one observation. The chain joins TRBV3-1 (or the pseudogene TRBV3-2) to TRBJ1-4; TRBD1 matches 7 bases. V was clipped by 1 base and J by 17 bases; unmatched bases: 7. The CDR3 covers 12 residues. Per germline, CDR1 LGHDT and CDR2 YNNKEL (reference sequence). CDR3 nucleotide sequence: TGTGCCAGCAGCCAAGCGTCCGGGACAGTATTTTTT. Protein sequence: CASSQASGTVFF.

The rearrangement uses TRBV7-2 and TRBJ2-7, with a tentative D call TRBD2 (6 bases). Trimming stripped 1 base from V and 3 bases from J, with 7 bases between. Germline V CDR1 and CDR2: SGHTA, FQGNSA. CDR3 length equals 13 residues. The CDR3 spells CASSLGRGYEQYF. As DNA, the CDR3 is TGTGCCAGCAGCTTAGGGAGGGGCTACGAGCAGTACTTC.

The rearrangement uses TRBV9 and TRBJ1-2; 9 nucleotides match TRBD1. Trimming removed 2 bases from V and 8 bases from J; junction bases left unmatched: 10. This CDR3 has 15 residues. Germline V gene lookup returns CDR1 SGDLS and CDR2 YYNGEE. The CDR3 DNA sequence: TGTGCCAGCAGCGTGGCCCCGGGACAGGGAGAAGGCTACACCTTC. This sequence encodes CASSVAPGQGEGYTF.

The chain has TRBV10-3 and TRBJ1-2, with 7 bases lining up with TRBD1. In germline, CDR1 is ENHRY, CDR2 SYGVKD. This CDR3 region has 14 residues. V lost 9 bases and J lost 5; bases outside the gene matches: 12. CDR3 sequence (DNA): TGTGCCATTACAGGGGATGGGATAGGATATGGCTACACCTTC. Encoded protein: CAITGDGIGYGYTF.

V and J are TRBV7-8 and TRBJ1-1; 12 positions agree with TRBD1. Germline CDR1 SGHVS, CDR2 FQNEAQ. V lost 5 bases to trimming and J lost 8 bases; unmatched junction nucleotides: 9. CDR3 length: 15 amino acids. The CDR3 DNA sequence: TGTGCCAGCAGCCATGAACCCGGGACAGGGGGCGAAGCTTTCTTT. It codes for CASSHEPGTGGEAFF.

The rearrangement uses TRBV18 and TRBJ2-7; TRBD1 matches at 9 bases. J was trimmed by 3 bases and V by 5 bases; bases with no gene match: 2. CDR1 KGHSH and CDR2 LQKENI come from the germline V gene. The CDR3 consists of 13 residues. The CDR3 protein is CASSVTGGYEQYF. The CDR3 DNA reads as TGTGCCAGCTCAGTGACAGGGGGCTACGAGCAGTACTTC.